This T cell receptor (beta chain) was identified during a study of T cells in Graves' hyperthyroidism and ophthalmopathy. Study as a whole: Initial diagnosis, before any treatment, was when peripheral blood was collected.

General observations from the study: Ophthalmopathy, which appeared later, was predicted by the model a median 6.5 months before onset.

In its sample, this clonotype was seen a few times. The antigen is not known. A much more abundant neighbour one base away suggests this may be a read error. TCR beta CDR3 regions were amplified from RNA transcripts. HTBI primers were used for first-round RT-PCR of the TCR CDR3. TCRdb re-analysed the multiplex PCR reads in MiXCR, keeping a single row per CDR3 protein. The data hold under 550,000 distinct CDR3 sequences, with about 20% observed a single time. Ophthalmopathy cases scored 3 or more on the Clinical Activity Score and 4 or more on NOSPECS grade, with duration below 3 months. The CDR3 is made up of 11 amino acids. V lost 6 bases to trimming and J lost 3 bases, with 3 bases between them. Per the germline V gene, CDR1 is MNHNS and CDR2 is SASEGT.

This clonotype was sampled from a man between 40 and 49 years old with Graves' ophthalmopathy. The sample consisted of blood. V gene TRBV6-1 combines with J gene TRBJ2-1; D gene unclear. CDR3 in amino acids: CASSIYNEQFF. The CDR3 DNA is TGTGCCAGCAGCATCTACAATGAGCAGTTCTTC.